What follows are 16 T cell receptor beta chains derived from one specimen sequenced in a study of cytomegalovirus exposure and HLA in healthy donors. The PCR was carried out with 60 Vbeta primers and 13 Jbeta primers. Produced via immunoSEQ multiplex PCR; TCRdb's table is partial and in-frame only. The sample consists of 150,000 or so clones, about 84% of them appearing once. The sequenced sample consisted of PBMCs. All receptors derive from a woman aged 40 to 50 in good health and CMV-seropositive.

The J gene is TRBJ1-5, the V gene TRBV10-3; TRBD1 matches at 7 bases. The CDR3 loop spans 16 amino acids. CDR1 and CDR2 (germline): ENHRY, SYGVKD. Trimming took 2 bases from V and 9 from J; bases not matched to a gene: 13. As DNA, the CDR3 is TGTGCCATCAGTGAGGGGGCACCGGGACAGCGGAGGCCCCAGCATTTT. Translated: CAISEGAPGQRRPQHF.

The genes are TRBV9 and TRBJ2-1; 8 positions agree with TRBD1. The CDR3 extends over 17 amino acids. V gave up 4 bases and J gave up 4 bases; unmatched junction bases: 13. CDR1 and CDR2 from the germline V gene are SGDLS and YYNGEE. DNA for the CDR3: TGTGCCAGCAGCCCCAGGGGGCGGGGCCGAGGGTACAATGAGCAGTTCTTC. Protein: CASSPRGRGRGYNEQFF.

The chain links TRBV19 to TRBJ1-5, with TRBD1 as a possible D gene (6 bases). The CDR3 has 18 amino acids. V dropped 3 bases and J dropped 0 bases, with 18 bases sitting between them. Per germline, CDR1 LNHDA and CDR2 SQIVND (reference sequence). CDR3 region: CASSIGSRAGDSNQPQHF. The CDR3 region has the DNA TGTGCCAGTAGTATCGGTAGTAGGGCAGGGGATAGCAATCAGCCCCAGCATTTT.

The chain employs TRBV21-1 and TRBJ2-3; TRBD1, as called in the table, went unchecked against the DNA. TRBV21-1 has pseudogene status. The CDR3 is made up of 18 amino acids. The CDR3 DNA follows: TGTGCCAGCAGCGATCAACGAGGACAGGGGGCATCTATGGATACGCAGTATTTT. Its protein product is CASSDQRGQGASMDTQYF.

This chain links TRBV5-6 with TRBJ2-1; 8 positions agree with TRBD2. V lost 4 bases and J lost 8; bases outside the gene matches: 11. Germline loops: CDR1 SGHDT, CDR2 YYEEEE. The CDR3 length is 15 residues. CDR3 sequence: CASSAGGPAVYEQFF. The CDR3 region has the DNA TGTGCCAGCAGCGCGGGGGGACCAGCCGTCTATGAGCAGTTCTTC. The variable domain in full, completed from reference TRBV5-6 and TRBJ2-1, reads DAGVTQSPTHLIKTRGQQVTLRCSPKSGHDTVSWYQQALGQGPQFIFQYYEEEERQRGNFPDRFSGHQFPNYSSELNVNALLLGDSALYLCASSAGGPAVYEQFFGPGTRLTVL.

The chain has TRBV11-2 and TRBJ2-6, with a possible D match to TRBD2 (6 bases). Trimming removed 6 bases from V and 4 bases from J, with 16 bases in between. Looked up from germline, CDR1 is SGHAT and CDR2 is FQNNGV. The CDR3 length is 16 residues. CDR3 residues: CASRGTPVEGANVLTF. The CDR3 region has the DNA TGTGCCAGCAGGGGGACTCCCGTGGAAGGGGCCAACGTCCTGACTTTC.

This clone showed up just a few times. This chain joins TRBV27 and TRBJ2-3, with a tentative D call TRBD1 (6 bases). CDR3 size: 16 residues. Germline V lookup: CDR1 MNHEY, CDR2 SMNVEV (reference sequence). The germline V and J ends were trimmed by 0 bases and 0 bases, with 10 bases remaining between them. The CDR3 is CASSLSTTGSTDTQYF. The CDR3 region has the DNA TGTGCCAGCAGTTTATCGACAACAGGGAGCACAGATACGCAGTATTTT.

This rearrangement joins TRBV28 to TRBJ2-5; 9 positions match TRBD1. Germline lookup yields CDR1 MDHEN and CDR2 SYDVKM. The CDR3 is 14 residues long. J was trimmed by 5 bases and V by 7 bases; bases with no gene match: 8. The CDR3 DNA sequence: TGTGCCAGCATGGGGACAGGGTGGGGTGAGACCCAGTACTTC. Translated: CASMGTGWGETQYF.

This clone was observed a few times. V is TRBV5-4 and J is TRBJ2-7, with 8 nucleotides matching TRBD1. The germline gives CDR1 SGHNT, CDR2 YYREEE (reference sequence). The CDR3 covers 13 residues. V trimming: 7 bases; J trimming: 2 bases; junction bases outside the gene matches: 5. CDR3 DNA: TGTGCCAGCCTCCGGGACAGGACCTACGAGCAGTACTTC. Translating gives CASLRDRTYEQYF.

This chain joins TRBV7-8 and TRBJ2-1; 8 bases are a match to TRBD2. The V segment lost 5 bases and the J segment 8 bases; nucleotides outside the gene matches: 14. This CDR3 contains 16 residues. Per germline, CDR1 SGHVS and CDR2 FQNEAQ. The CDR3 loop is CASSATTSGLPDEQFF. CDR3 nucleotide sequence: TGTGCCAGCAGCGCGACTACTAGCGGCCTTCCAGATGAGCAGTTCTTC.

The chain is built from TRBV12-5 and TRBJ2-3, with 11 bases matching TRBD2. The junction had 12 bases not matched to a gene; V was cut back by 5 bases and J by 5 bases. From germline, CDR1 is LGHNT and CDR2 FRNRAP. The CDR3 has 17 residues. CDR3 coding DNA: TGTGCTAGTGGTCCGAAAACTAGCGGGAGAGGAGTAGATACGCAGTATTTT. Protein product: CASGPKTSGRGVDTQYF. Full variable domain (outside the CDR3, taken from reference TRBV12-5 and TRBJ2-3): DARVTQTPRHKVTEMGQEVTMRCQPILGHNTVFWYRQTMMQGLELLAYFRNRAPLDDSGMPKDRFSAEMPDATLATLKIQPSEPRDSAVYFCASGPKTSGRGVDTQYFGPGTRLTVL.

The chain employs TRBV7-6 and TRBJ2-7; 12 bases map to TRBD2. After removal of 0 bases from V and 3 bases from J, the junction contained 15 bases not matched to a gene. This CDR3 has 20 residues. Germline CDR1 reads SGHVS; CDR2 reads FNYEAQ. The CDR3 DNA reads TGTGCCAGCAGCTTAGCTAGCCCTACCGGGACTAGCGGGCTCCTCTACGAGCAGTACTTC. Protein: CASSLASPTGTSGLLYEQYF. The full variable domain, in which reference TRBV7-6 and TRBJ2-7 provide the parts outside the CDR3, is GAGVSQSPRYKVTKRGQDVALRCDPISGHVSLYWYRQALGQGPEFLTYFNYEAQQDKSGLPNDRFSAERPEGSISTLTIQRTEQRDSAMYRCASSLASPTGTSGLLYEQYFGPGTRLTVT.

The rearrangement joins TRBV10-1 to TRBJ2-1; TRBD2 matches 14 bases. Per germline, CDR1 WNHNN and CDR2 SYGVQD (reference sequence). CDR3 length equals 17 residues. The trim removed 7 bases at V and 0 bases at J, leaving 5 bases unmatched. The CDR3 reads CASKRLAGGPSYNEQFF. In DNA, the CDR3 is TGCGCCAGCAAAAGACTAGCGGGAGGGCCCTCCTACAATGAGCAGTTCTTC.

The gene calls are TRBV9 and TRBJ2-1; no clear D. There are 14 residues in the CDR3. V was trimmed by 0 bases and J by 6 bases, leaving 10 bases between them. Germline CDR1 is SGDLS and CDR2 is YYNGEE. The CDR3 region has the DNA TGTGCCAGCAGCGTAGGAGGTGCCGGCAATGAGCAGTTCTTC. Its protein product is CASSVGGAGNEQFF.

This chain links TRBV7-2 with TRBJ2-1, with 13 nucleotides matching TRBD2. Losses at the gene ends were 5 bases for V and 8 bases for J; bases not matched to a gene: 6. CDR3 length: 15 amino acids. Germline CDR1 SGHTA, CDR2 FQGNSA. The CDR3 loop is CASSTGLAGDDEQFF. The CDR3 DNA sequence: TGTGCCAGCAGCACCGGACTAGCGGGAGACGATGAGCAGTTCTTC.

The chain couples TRBV7-9 to TRBJ2-3, with TRBD1 identical over 7 bases. CDR1 and CDR2 (germline): SEHNR, FQNEAQ (reference sequence). The CDR3 is made up of 15 amino acids. The junction had 4 bases not matched to a gene; V was cut back by 1 base and J by 3 bases. The CDR3, as DNA: TGTGCCAGCAGCTTAGTAGGGACAGCAACAGATACGCAGTATTTT. Translated: CASSLVGTATDTQYF.